This T cell receptor (beta chain) originates from a study of identical twins. General study results and limits: Monozygotic twin pairs showed more out-of-frame TCR alpha sharing than models estimated. Among beta out-of-frame sequences, excess sharing between twins appeared weaker. Sequences that were out-of-frame, alpha and twin-shared displayed an excess of low generation probability. It was possible that invariant MAIT and iNKT cells partly confounded the zero-insertion analyses.

The ends lost 8 bases at V and 6 bases at J; junction bases unmatched: 7. Germline CDR1 MDHEN, CDR2 SYDVKM. The CDR3 is 13 residues long. This clonotype came up a few times. Its matching antigen is unknown. Each CDR3 protein gets one entry after TCRdb re-called the 5' RACE reads with MiXCR. The sample includes 1.5 million or so distinct CDR3 sequences, about 31% of them seen just once. The sequencing sample was made of cord blood. The origin of this receptor is a newborn girl in good health. V gene TRBV28 combines with J gene TRBJ2-1; 7 nucleotides match TRBD2. For the CDR3, the DNA is TGTGCCAGCGGCGGGAGTTGGGGCAATGAGCAGTTCTTC. Translating it yields CASGGSWGNEQFF. The full variable domain, its missing parts supplied by reference TRBV28 and TRBJ2-1, is DVKVTQSSRYLVKRTGEKVFLECVQDMDHENMFWYRQDPGLGLRLIYFSYDVKMKEKGDIPEGYSVSREKKERFSLILESASTNQTSMYLCASGGSWGNEQFFGPGTRLTVL.